The rows below give T cell receptor beta chains drawn from one sample of a study of CD4 and CD8 cells across lung adenocarcinoma regions. TCRdb reprocessed the PCR reads via MiXCR and lists one record per CDR3 protein. The repertoire holds some 16,000 distinct CDR3 sequences, with 55% as singletons. The sequenced sample was CD8+ T cells from the center of a lung tumor. The receptors derive from a female donor with lung adenocarcinoma. The CD4 and CD8 labels of this study may be unreliable. Each CDR3 is given with its conserved first and last residue. The D gene is left open where the match is weak. Only part of the rows carry a size: once, few, many, or a class if the clone is expanded.

d_gene: TRBD1; j_gene: TRBJ1-2; abundance: -; v_gene: TRBV29-1; CDR3nt: TGCAGCGTCCTAATCGGCGGTGGGACAGGGGTTATGAGCTACACCTTC; CDR3aa: CSVLIGGGTGVMSYTF
d_gene: -; j_gene: TRBJ2-5; abundance: few; v_gene: TRBV25-1; CDR3nt: TGTGCGGGGCGCGGGGGCCGGGAACAAGAGACCCAGTACTTC; CDR3aa: CAGRGGREQETQYF
d_gene: TRBD1; j_gene: TRBJ1-1; abundance: many; v_gene: TRBV10-2; CDR3nt: TGCGCCAGCAGATCCAGGGGGCTGCACACTGAAGCTTTCTTT; CDR3aa: CASRSRGLHTEAFF
d_gene: TRBD2; j_gene: TRBJ2-7; abundance: -; v_gene: TRBV10-3; CDR3nt: TGTGCCATCAGTGATGTCCGGGGAGGGGATGAGCAGTACTTC; CDR3aa: CAISDVRGGDEQYF
d_gene: TRBD1; j_gene: TRBJ1-5; abundance: few; v_gene: TRBV30; CDR3nt: TGTGCCTGGAGGTCCGGGACAGGGGGTGGTCAGCCCCAGCATTTT; CDR3aa: CAWRSGTGGGQPQHF
d_gene: -; j_gene: TRBJ1-5; abundance: once; v_gene: TRBV6-1; CDR3nt: TGTGCCAGCAGTGTCGCTAATCAGCCCCAGCATTTT; CDR3aa: CASSVANQPQHF
d_gene: -; j_gene: TRBJ2-3; abundance: -; v_gene: TRBV11-3; CDR3nt: TGTGCCAGCAGCCTCGTAGTGACAGATACGCAGTATTTT; CDR3aa: CASSLVVTDTQYF
d_gene: -; j_gene: TRBJ2-5; abundance: few; v_gene: TRBV14; CDR3nt: TGTGCCAGCAGCCATGCTCGGGTTGTTGGGGAGCAGTACTTC; CDR3aa: CASSHARVVGEQYF
d_gene: -; j_gene: TRBJ2-6; abundance: -; v_gene: TRBV10-3; CDR3nt: TGTGCCATCAGCCCTGGGGCCAACGTCCTGACTTTC; CDR3aa: CAISPGANVLTF
d_gene: -; j_gene: TRBJ1-2; abundance: many; v_gene: TRBV6-2/TRBV6-3; CDR3nt: TGTGCCAGCAAAGCTGGGGGAGGTTTTAACTATGGCTACACCTTC; CDR3aa: CASKAGGGFNYGYTF
d_gene: -; j_gene: TRBJ2-3; abundance: once; v_gene: TRBV6-5; CDR3nt: TGTGCCAGCAGTTGGGGCCAAAACACCGGGAAGCAGTATTTT; CDR3aa: CASSWGQNTGKQYF
d_gene: -; j_gene: TRBJ1-1; abundance: few; v_gene: TRBV6-5; CDR3nt: TGTGCCAGCAGCTACCGAGGCCTAATGAACACTGAAGCTTTCTTT; CDR3aa: CASSYRGLMNTEAFF
d_gene: -; j_gene: TRBJ1-1; abundance: -; v_gene: TRBV6-1; CDR3nt: TGTGCCAGCAGTGGACCCACGGCGAACACTGAAGCTTTCTTT; CDR3aa: CASSGPTANTEAFF
d_gene: TRBD1; j_gene: TRBJ2-7; abundance: -; v_gene: TRBV6-1; CDR3nt: TGTGCCAGCAGAATTAGCCGGGACAGGAGAGACGAGCAGTACTTC; CDR3aa: CASRISRDRRDEQYF
d_gene: -; j_gene: TRBJ2-5; abundance: medium-sized; v_gene: TRBV6-1; CDR3nt: TGTGCCAGCAGCGAACAAGAGACCCAGTACTTC; CDR3aa: CASSEQETQYF
d_gene: TRBD1; j_gene: TRBJ2-7; abundance: many; v_gene: TRBV6-1; CDR3nt: TGTGCCAGCAGAGAGGGACAGGTCTACGAGCAGTACTTC; CDR3aa: CASREGQVYEQYF
d_gene: -; j_gene: TRBJ2-4; abundance: -; v_gene: TRBV25-1; CDR3nt: TGTGCCGGGCTCGGGGGCCGTCGCCAAAACACCCAGTACTTC; CDR3aa: CAGLGGRRQNTQYF
d_gene: -; j_gene: TRBJ2-3; abundance: -; v_gene: TRBV10-2; CDR3nt: TGCGCCAGCAGTGAGCCGCCCGGCAGGGGGGCGAAAAATACGCAGTATTTC; CDR3aa: CASSEPPGRGAKNTQYF
d_gene: -; j_gene: TRBJ2-5; abundance: medium-sized; v_gene: TRBV6-5; CDR3nt: TGTGCCAGCAGTTACGGGACACAAGAGACCCAGTACTTC; CDR3aa: CASSYGTQETQYF
d_gene: -; j_gene: TRBJ2-5; abundance: -; v_gene: TRBV9; CDR3nt: TGTGCCAGCAGCGTAGGGCAAGAGACCCAGTACTTC; CDR3aa: CASSVGQETQYF
d_gene: -; j_gene: TRBJ2-1; abundance: many; v_gene: TRBV15; CDR3nt: TGTGCCACCAGCAGGGAGACAGTCGGGAATCCCAATGAGCAGTTCTTC; CDR3aa: CATSRETVGNPNEQFF
d_gene: -; j_gene: TRBJ2-3; abundance: -; v_gene: TRBV4-1; CDR3nt: TGCGCCAGCAGCCGTGCGGGCGGGGCGGGCCGTAGCCAAGAGACCCAGTATTTT; CDR3aa: CASSRAGGAGRSQETQYF
d_gene: TRBD1; j_gene: TRBJ2-7; abundance: many; v_gene: TRBV6-1; CDR3nt: TGTGCCAGCAGCCGAATCCCGGGACAGGGGGCTGTCGAGCAGTACTTC; CDR3aa: CASSRIPGQGAVEQYF
d_gene: -; j_gene: TRBJ1-6; abundance: many; v_gene: TRBV14; CDR3nt: TGTGCCAGCAGCCGTACGCCAGCGGAGATCTCCTACGAGCAGTACTTT; CDR3aa: CASSRTPAEISYEQYF
d_gene: -; j_gene: TRBJ2-5; abundance: medium-sized; v_gene: TRBV6-5; CDR3nt: TGTGCCAGCAGTTACAGGCGTCAACAAGAGACCCAGTACTTC; CDR3aa: CASSYRRQQETQYF
d_gene: TRBD2; j_gene: TRBJ2-5; abundance: -; v_gene: TRBV11-2; CDR3nt: TGTGCCAGCAGTCCCTCGGGCGCGGGGGGCCAAGAGACCCAGTACTTC; CDR3aa: CASSPSGAGGQETQYF
d_gene: -; j_gene: TRBJ2-7; abundance: once; v_gene: TRBV4-1; CDR3nt: TGCGCCAGCGGCCGGTGCGCCAAAAACACGCAGTACTTC; CDR3aa: CASGRCAKNTQYF
d_gene: -; j_gene: TRBJ2-5; abundance: -; v_gene: TRBV6-5; CDR3nt: TGTGCCAGCAGTTACTCTGGTCGAGGGACCCAGTACTTC; CDR3aa: CASSYSGRGTQYF
d_gene: TRBD2; j_gene: TRBJ2-3; abundance: -; v_gene: TRBV6-1; CDR3nt: TGTGCCAGCGGGCCGAGCGGGGGCCCAGCCACAGATACGCAGTATTTT; CDR3aa: CASGPSGGPATDTQYF
d_gene: TRBD2; j_gene: TRBJ2-1; abundance: -; v_gene: TRBV6-1; CDR3nt: TGTGCCAGCAAAGGACTAGCGGGCTACAATGAGCAGTTCTTC; CDR3aa: CASKGLAGYNEQFF
d_gene: -; j_gene: TRBJ2-5; abundance: many; v_gene: TRBV10-1; CDR3nt: TGCGCCAGCAGTGAGTCGGCGGGCTCAGAGCAGTACTTC; CDR3aa: CASSESAGSEQYF
d_gene: -; j_gene: TRBJ2-5; abundance: -; v_gene: TRBV5-6; CDR3nt: TGTGCCAGCAGCTTGGTCCTAGCGAGGGAGACCCAGTACTTC; CDR3aa: CASSLVLARETQYF
d_gene: TRBD1; j_gene: TRBJ1-1; abundance: -; v_gene: TRBV9; CDR3nt: TGTGCCACCGGGACAGGGGAGGGTGAAGCTTTCTTT; CDR3aa: CATGTGEGEAFF
d_gene: -; j_gene: TRBJ2-1; abundance: medium-sized; v_gene: TRBV10-1; CDR3nt: TGCGCCAGCAGTGACGGGTACAATGAGCAGTTCTTC; CDR3aa: CASSDGYNEQFF
d_gene: TRBD1; j_gene: TRBJ2-1; abundance: many; v_gene: TRBV24-1; CDR3nt: TGTGCCACCAACCCCGGGACAGGGAACGACAATGAGCAGTTCTTC; CDR3aa: CATNPGTGNDNEQFF
d_gene: TRBD1; j_gene: TRBJ2-5; abundance: -; v_gene: TRBV11-1; CDR3nt: TGTGCCAGCAGCTTAGACAGGGGGCGAGAGACCCAGTACTTC; CDR3aa: CASSLDRGRETQYF
d_gene: TRBD2; j_gene: TRBJ2-1; abundance: -; v_gene: TRBV6-1; CDR3nt: TGTGCCAGCACTGCTAGCGGGAGGATGAATGAGCAGTTCTTC; CDR3aa: CASTASGRMNEQFF
d_gene: -; j_gene: TRBJ2-2; abundance: -; v_gene: TRBV27; CDR3nt: TGTGCCAGGAGTTTGGCGGCTGTGAGCACAGATACGCTGTTTTTT; CDR3aa: CARSLAAVSTDTLFF
d_gene: -; j_gene: TRBJ1-2; abundance: few; v_gene: TRBV4-2; CDR3nt: TGTGCCAGCAGCCAAGAATTGCGACAGGTTCTGGGCTACACCTTC; CDR3aa: CASSQELRQVLGYTF
d_gene: TRBD1; j_gene: TRBJ2-7; abundance: many; v_gene: TRBV6-1; CDR3nt: TGTGCGTGTGGGGACAGGGGCTACGAGCAGTACTTC; CDR3aa: CACGDRGYEQYF
d_gene: TRBD2; j_gene: TRBJ2-7; abundance: once; v_gene: TRBV6-5; CDR3nt: TGTGCCAGCGGTTTTTCTTCCGGTATCGGGCGGGGGGACACAGATACGCAGTACTTC; CDR3aa: CASGFSSGIGRGDTDTQYF
d_gene: TRBD2; j_gene: TRBJ2-5; abundance: -; v_gene: TRBV6-1; CDR3nt: TGTGCCAGCAGTGACCTGACTAGCGGGACTCGAGAGACCCAGTACTTC; CDR3aa: CASSDLTSGTRETQYF
d_gene: -; j_gene: TRBJ2-3; abundance: few; v_gene: TRBV10-3; CDR3nt: TGTGCCATCAGGGAGAACGGGGGCATTGGGGCGGAGACGCAGTATTTT; CDR3aa: CAIRENGGIGAETQYF
d_gene: TRBD1; j_gene: TRBJ2-2; abundance: -; v_gene: TRBV6-1; CDR3nt: TGTGCCAGCAGTGAAGGGACAGGGACAGGTACGCTGTATTTT; CDR3aa: CASSEGTGTGTLYF
d_gene: -; j_gene: TRBJ2-2; abundance: few; v_gene: TRBV6-1; CDR3nt: TGTGCCAGCAGTCGCAGGACACAGGGAACCGGGGAGCTGTTTTTT; CDR3aa: CASSRRTQGTGELFF
d_gene: TRBD2; j_gene: TRBJ2-4; abundance: -; v_gene: TRBV7-7; CDR3nt: TGTGCTAGCAGCCGGGGACTAGCGGCCAAAAACATTCAGTACTTT; CDR3aa: CASSRGLAAKNIQYF
d_gene: -; j_gene: TRBJ2-3; abundance: -; v_gene: TRBV27; CDR3nt: TGTGCCAGCGGGGGGCTGTCCGCCAAAGACACGCAGTATTTC; CDR3aa: CASGGLSAKDTQYF
d_gene: -; j_gene: TRBJ2-3; abundance: -; v_gene: TRBV27; CDR3nt: TGTGCCAGCAGTTTGGGCGGGGCCAAAAACACGCAGTATTTT; CDR3aa: CASSLGGAKNTQYF
d_gene: -; j_gene: TRBJ2-2; abundance: many; v_gene: TRBV4-1; CDR3nt: TGCGCCAGCAGCCGATTGGGGGGCGCCGGGGAGCTGTTTTTT; CDR3aa: CASSRLGGAGELFF
d_gene: -; j_gene: TRBJ2-5; abundance: -; v_gene: TRBV7-7; CDR3nt: TGTGCTAGCAGCTTAGTGTTTGGTCAGGGTGATGGGGAGACCCAGTACTTC; CDR3aa: CASSLVFGQGDGETQYF
d_gene: TRBD1; j_gene: TRBJ2-5; abundance: -; v_gene: TRBV6-1; CDR3nt: TGTGCCAGCATTGATACAGGGGGCCCGCAAGAGACCCAGTACTTC; CDR3aa: CASIDTGGPQETQYF
d_gene: TRBD1; j_gene: TRBJ1-2; abundance: -; v_gene: TRBV6-1; CDR3nt: TGTGCCAGCAGAACCGACAGGGACCCCTATGGCTACACCTTC; CDR3aa: CASRTDRDPYGYTF